The 26 T cell receptor beta chains reported below all come from one sample, sequenced in a study of blood T cells in healthy people across ages. Through a sample-barcoded 5' primer and a J-beta primer mix, a second PCR was run for 7 to 11 cycles. One entry per CDR3 protein, called by TCRdb with MiXCR from the 5' RACE reads. The table lists around 1.5 million distinct CDR3 sequences, roughly 64% of them singletons. The sequencing input was blood. All receptors derive from a man aged 18 to 30 in good health.

The CDR3: CASSINSGANVLTF. CDR3 sequence (DNA): TGTGCCAGTAGTATAAACTCTGGGGCCAACGTCCTGACTTTC. J is TRBJ2-6 and V is TRBV19, with D uncertain. Germline V gives CDR1 LNHDA, CDR2 SQIVND (reference sequence). Trimming took off 2 bases at V and 0 bases at J, with 2 bases between the two ends. CDR3 size: 14 residues.

This clonotype came up a few times. The chain carries TRBV28 and TRBJ2-1, with TRBD1 matching over 8 bases. The CDR3 is 11 residues long. The V gene's germline CDR1 is MDHEN and CDR2 SYDVKM. With 5 bases clipped from V and 15 bases from J, the junction kept 6 bases outside the gene matches. The CDR3 bases are TGTGCCAGCAGTCCTCGGGACAGGCCGTTCTTC. It translates to CASSPRDRPFF.

The V call is TRBV29-1, the J call TRBJ2-3; 10 positions agree with TRBD1. This CDR3 is built from 16 residues. The trim removed 5 bases at V and 3 bases at J, leaving 11 bases unmatched. Germline V gene sequence: CDR1 SQVTM, CDR2 ANQGSEA. CDR3 DNA sequence: TGCAGCGTTACTGGGGGGGGACAGGGGATTACAGATACGCAGTATTTT. Its protein product is CSVTGGGQGITDTQYF.

The CDR3 sequence: CAWSVGPYPQETQYF. For the CDR3, the DNA is TGTGCCTGGAGTGTGGGTCCCTACCCCCAAGAGACCCAGTACTTC. The V and J genes are TRBV30 and TRBJ2-5, with D hard to call. Germline V CDR1 and CDR2: GTSNPN, SVGIG (reference sequence). Trimming cost V 0 bases and J 1 base, with 12 bases left between them. CDR3 size: 15 residues.

This clonotype has at least ten counts. One junction end disagrees with the germline gene, perhaps due to a read error. The chain couples TRBV5-1 to TRBJ1-1; tentatively, D is TRBD1 (6 bases). This CDR3 has 14 amino acids. CDR1 and CDR2 from the germline V gene are SGHRS and YFSETQ. As DNA, the CDR3 is TGTGCCAGCAGCTTAGGGGGATCGAACACTGAAGCTTTCTTT. Translation: CASSLGGSNTEAFF.

The chain combines TRBV20-1 with TRBJ2-1, with D unresolved. CDR3 size: 17 residues. V gave up 1 base and J gave up 0 bases, with 16 bases separating them. Germline V gives CDR1 DFQATT, CDR2 SNEGSKA (reference sequence). This CDR3 reads CSARAPLPLSSYNEQFF. CDR3 nucleotide sequence: TGCAGTGCTAGAGCCCCTCTCCCACTGAGCTCCTACAATGAGCAGTTCTTC.

The chain joins TRBV6-6 to TRBJ2-3; TRBD1 might be the D (5 bases). Trimming stripped 7 bases from V and 1 base from J, with 9 bases between. The CDR3 loop spans 13 amino acids. Germline-derived CDR1 and CDR2 are MNHNY and SVGAGI (reference sequence). The CDR3 sequence is CASIKTGTDTQYF. In nucleotides, the CDR3 is TGTGCCAGCATTAAGACAGGCACAGATACGCAGTATTTT.

The chain uses TRBV4-1 and TRBJ2-7; unclear D gene. Germline CDR1 reads MGHRA; CDR2 reads YSYEKL. The CDR3 spans 14 residues. V was clipped by 1 base and J by 3 bases, with 10 bases between them. The CDR3 reads CASSQVQNFYEQYF. The CDR3 DNA sequence: TGCGCCAGCAGCCAAGTGCAGAACTTCTACGAGCAGTACTTC.

The chain uses TRBV7-2 and TRBJ1-1; D unclear. Germline CDR1 SGHTA, CDR2 FQGNSA. This CDR3 region has 11 residues. Trimming stripped 8 bases from V and 6 bases from J, with 10 bases between. CDR3 in DNA: TGTGCCAGCCGCAACATGGCTGAAGCTTTCTTT. This gives the protein CASRNMAEAFF.

This clonotype came up a few times. The chain joins TRBV13 to TRBJ2-7; D ambiguous. Germline CDR1 and CDR2: PRHDT and FYEKMQ (reference sequence). V lost 5 bases and J lost 12, with 17 bases in between. The length of the CDR3 is 12 residues. The CDR3 is CASSLGTTSLYF. CDR3 DNA: TGTGCCAGCAGCCTCGGAACTACGAGTCTGTACTTC.

This clonotype was observed a handful of times. The chain recombines TRBV5-5 with TRBJ1-1; D not certain. V lost 0 bases and J 0 bases, leaving 9 bases between the germline ends. Germline CDR1 and CDR2: SGHKS and YYEKEE (reference sequence). The CDR3 spans 15 residues. CDR3 DNA: TGTGCCAGCAGCTTGGGAGTCCTAATGAACACTGAAGCTTTCTTT. Translation: CASSLGVLMNTEAFF.

This clonotype turned up a few times. The rearrangement joins TRBV12-3 or TRBV12-4 to TRBJ2-2; 13 bases agree with TRBD2. CDR3 length: 16 residues. The junction had 4 bases not matched to a gene; V was cut back by 4 bases and J by 5 bases. The CDR3 spells CASSSTSGGATGELFF. The CDR3 coding sequence is TGTGCCAGCAGTTCAACTAGCGGGGGGGCGACCGGGGAGCTGTTTTTT.

The chain recombines TRBV15 with TRBJ2-3; D may be TRBD1 or TRBD2 (6 bases each). With 5 bases removed from V and 2 bases from J, the gap between germline ends came to 17 bases. The CDR3 consists of 16 residues. Germline V gives CDR1 LNHNV, CDR2 YYDKDF (reference sequence). Here the CDR3 reads CATSDKGGPYTDTQYF. The CDR3 DNA is TGTGCCACCAGCGACAAGGGGGGCCCTTACACAGATACGCAGTATTTT.

The chain combines TRBV14 with TRBJ2-1; TRBD2 might be the D (7 bases). Germline V gene lookup returns CDR1 SGHDN and CDR2 FVKESK. Trimming cost V 4 bases and J 9 bases, with 22 bases left between them. CDR3 length: 16 residues. The CDR3 nucleotides are TGTGCCAGCAGCCGGCGGGGGCTAGGCGATTCGGGTGAGCAGTTCTTC. This sequence encodes CASSRRGLGDSGEQFF. The full variable domain, completed using reference TRBV14 and TRBJ2-1, is EAGVTQFPSHSVIEKGQTVTLRCDPISGHDNLYWYRRVMGKEIKFLLHFVKESKQDESGMPNNRFLAERTGGTYSTLKVQPAELEDSGVYFCASSRRGLGDSGEQFFGPGTRLTVL.

The genes are TRBV7-6 and TRBJ1-5, with D maybe TRBD1 (5 bases). There are 13 residues in the CDR3. Germline V gene lookup returns CDR1 SGHVS and CDR2 FNYEAQ. The ends were cut back, 4 bases at V and 7 bases at J, with 11 bases in the middle. CDR3 sequence (DNA): TGTGCCAGCAGCTCCGTCTCAGGGCAGCCCCAGCATTTT. This codes for CASSSVSGQPQHF.

This clonotype has more than one count but fewer than ten. The V gene is TRBV20-1, the J gene TRBJ2-7; no definite D call. This CDR3 spans 12 amino acids. The ends were cut back, 5 bases at V and 3 bases at J, with 11 bases in the middle. Germline CDR1 is DFQATT and CDR2 is SNEGSKA (reference sequence). The CDR3 DNA reads TGCAGTGCTCAAGGAAGGGACTACGAGCAGTACTTC. This codes for CSAQGRDYEQYF.

This clonotype was detected only a few times. The chain is built from TRBV6-5 and TRBJ2-7; D is perhaps TRBD1 (6 bases). Trimming removed 2 bases at V and 5 bases at J, with 10 bases between. CDR1 is MNHEY and CDR2 is SVGAGI in the germline V gene. The CDR3 has 13 amino acids. The CDR3 nucleotides are TGTGCCAGCAGTTACAATCAGGGGAACGAGCAGTACTTC. It translates to CASSYNQGNEQYF.

The chain couples TRBV12-3 or TRBV12-4 to TRBJ2-1; D ambiguous. The germline V and J ends were trimmed by 1 base and 9 bases, with 10 bases remaining between them. The CDR3 is made up of 13 amino acids. The CDR3 nucleotides read TGTGCCAGCAGTTTAGGCTTTGAGTGTGAGCAGTTCTTC. It translates to CASSLGFECEQFF.

In DNA form, the CDR3 reads TGTGCCAGCAGTTACTCGCTCTATGGCTACACCTTC. Protein sequence: CASSYSLYGYTF. This sequence joins TRBV6-2 or TRBV6-3 and TRBJ1-2, with D hard to call. The germline CDR1 and CDR2 sequences are MNHEY and SVGEGT. Between the trimmed V and J ends, which lost 0 bases and 4 bases, there was a span of 3 bases. This CDR3 region has 12 residues.

The chain employs TRBV12-3 or TRBV12-4 and TRBJ2-4, with 8 bases lining up with TRBD1. The J call is uncertain, as TRBJ2-7 better fits the DNA end. CDR3 length: 14 amino acids. DNA of the CDR3: TGTGCCAGCAGCCCGGGACAGGCAGGGTACGAGCAGTACTTC. Translation gives CASSPGQAGYEQYF.

This clonotype has only a few counts. The genes are TRBV7-2 and TRBJ2-7, with D perhaps being TRBD1 or TRBD2 (5 bases each). Trimming left V 5 bases short and J 6 bases short, with 17 bases between. This CDR3 has 14 residues. The germline V gene encodes CDR1 SGHTA and CDR2 FQGNSA. The CDR3 sequence: CASSLTRDLREQYF. The DNA of the CDR3 is TGTGCCAGCAGCCTGACAAGGGACCTCCGCGAGCAGTACTTC.

The gene calls are TRBV27 and TRBJ1-5; 7 bases agree with TRBD1. The CDR3 contains 15 residues. J was trimmed by 7 bases and V by 6 bases; bases with no gene match: 12. Per germline, CDR1 MNHEY and CDR2 SMNVEV (reference sequence). This CDR3 is CASRPFSGGGQPQHF. The DNA of the CDR3 is TGTGCCAGCAGACCATTCTCAGGGGGTGGGCAGCCCCAGCATTTT.

The rearrangement uses TRBV4-2 and TRBJ2-1, with 7 bases lining up with TRBD2. Germline CDR1 is LGHNA and CDR2 is YNFKEQ. CDR3 length equals 17 residues. V was clipped by 0 bases and J by 10 bases; unmatched bases: 15. The CDR3 sequence: CASSQDWGGGSSEEQFF. CDR3 sequence (DNA): TGTGCCAGCAGCCAAGATTGGGGGGGGGGATCCTCCGAGGAGCAGTTCTTC.

The chain combines TRBV5-1 with TRBJ1-6, with 8 bases lining up with TRBD1. Germline CDR1 and CDR2: SGHRS and YFSETQ. The CDR3 totals 15 residues. V lost 0 bases to trimming and J lost 9 bases; unmatched junction nucleotides: 5. The CDR3, as DNA: TGCGCCAGCAGCTTGGCAACAGGGGGAGGTTCACCCCTCCACTTT. Translated: CASSLATGGGSPLHF.

This chain uses TRBV12-3 or TRBV12-4 with TRBJ2-3; D might be TRBD2 (5 bases). The V and J ends lost 8 bases and 2 bases respectively, with 14 bases between them. This CDR3 contains 14 residues. For the CDR3, the DNA is TGTGCCAGCGCCACGGGGATTCCCACAGATACGCAGTATTTT. The encoded protein is CASATGIPTDTQYF.

This clonotype was observed a single time. The chain has TRBV2 and TRBJ1-1; 8 bases agree with TRBD1. The V segment lost 6 bases and the J segment 1 base; nucleotides outside the gene matches: 10. This CDR3 region has 16 residues. Germline CDR1 is SNHLY and CDR2 is FYNNEI. CDR3 sequence reads: CASSFLRDRSNTEAFF. The CDR3 DNA reads TGTGCCAGCAGCTTCCTCCGGGACAGGTCGAACACTGAAGCTTTCTTT.